The entry that follows covers one T cell receptor beta chain sequence. The antigen is unknown. The authors produced TCR alpha and TCR beta cDNA libraries with sample barcodes and UMIs by 5'RACE using constant-segment primers. TCRdb used MiXCR to reprocess the 5' RACE reads, holding one entry per CDR3 protein. The repertoire includes about 82,000 distinct CDR3 sequences, 9.5% to 15% of them detected once, and roughly 40% sits in the top ten. These data come from a study of T-cell memory formation after mild COVID-19. Study background: Largely, TCR clusters stayed within a single donor.

Study findings and constraints: Shrinking CD4+ clones resided mostly in CM and EM, and CD8+ ones in EMRA. Later expanders leaned CD4+, whereas clones that contracted between day 15 and 85 were balanced CD4/CD8.

With 3 bases removed from V and 7 bases from J, the gap between germline ends came to 7 bases. CDR1 is LGHNA, CDR2 YNFKEQ, per germline. This CDR3 has 12 amino acids. Sequenced input: PBMCs or a T cell subset sorted from them (not recorded which). The clonotype comes from a man younger than 35 who had mild COVID-19 (a few samples of this study predate the infection). Cell type and time point are not known. The chain combines TRBV4-2 with TRBJ2-1; no reliable D call. CDR3 coding DNA: TGTGCCAGCAGCCACCAAACTAATGAGCAGTTCTTC. It yields the protein CASSHQTNEQFF.